The sequence of this T cell receptor beta chain was determined in a study of blood T cell repertoires in COVID-19. Repertoires were generated with immunoSEQ multiplex PCR, while TCRdb's copy carries only in-frame clones and drops some. The top ten hold about 14% of the sample, which has about 170,000 clones, 80% to 85% seen once. This clone was seen a handful of times. The CDR3 has 12 residues. The germline V gene encodes CDR1 KGHSH and CDR2 LQKENI. Trimming removed 2 bases at V and 6 bases at J, with 7 bases between. The sequencing input was peripheral blood. The clonotype was recovered from a woman in her sixties or seventies with COVID-19, enrolled during active disease. The V call is TRBV18, the J call TRBJ1-1; D perhaps matches TRBD1 (5 bases). The CDR3: CASSPTRAEAFF. The CDR3 nucleotides are TGTGCCAGCTCACCAACCAGGGCTGAAGCTTTCTTT.